These 8 T cell receptor beta chains share one sample of origin, sequenced in a study of blood T cell repertoires in COVID-19. Measured with immunoSEQ multiplex PCR; TCRdb has only the in-frame clones, and not every one. This table holds some 320,000 clones, about nine tenths found once. Sequencing was carried out using peripheral blood. Receptors originate from a woman younger than 45 with COVID-19, enrolled during active disease.

Only a few counts were recorded for this clone. This chain uses TRBV7-2 with TRBJ1-1; D gene ambiguous. Germline assignment: CDR1 SGHTA and CDR2 FQGNSA. The CDR3 runs to 13 residues. V lost 3 bases and J lost 5, with 10 bases in between. CDR3 loop: CASSFSGVTEAFF. Written as DNA, the CDR3 is TGTGCCAGCAGCTTTTCCGGGGTGACTGAAGCTTTCTTT.

The chain links TRBV11-3 to TRBJ2-1; TRBD1 agrees at 11 bases. Germline V gene lookup returns CDR1 SGHNT and CDR2 YENEEA. The CDR3 runs to 16 residues. The J segment lost 9 bases and the V segment lost 5 bases, leaving 12 bases of the junction unmatched. Written as DNA, the CDR3 is TGTGCCAGCAGCCCCCCCCAGGGACAGGGGGAAGGTGAGCAGTTCTTC. As protein: CASSPPQGQGEGEQFF.

The chain joins TRBV3-1 (or the pseudogene TRBV3-2) to TRBJ1-2, with unresolved D. Germline CDR1 and CDR2: LGHDT and YNNKEL (reference sequence). V lost 10 bases to trimming and J lost 2 bases, with 11 bases between them. The CDR3 has 12 residues. The CDR3 reads CATLGINYGYTF. CDR3 bases: TGTGCCACACTAGGGATAAACTATGGCTACACCTTC.

V is TRBV5-1 and J is TRBJ2-6; D remains ambiguous. Per germline, CDR1 SGHRS and CDR2 YFSETQ. V gave up 5 bases and J gave up 0 bases, with 6 bases separating them. The CDR3 is made up of 14 amino acids. CDR3 DNA sequence: TGCGCCAGCAGTTATATCTCTGGGGCCAACGTCCTGACTTTC. Protein: CASSYISGANVLTF.

The CDR3 spells CASSIGTRMAPLHF. In DNA, the CDR3 is TGTGCCAGTAGTATAGGGACACGGATGGCACCCCTCCACTTT. V gene TRBV19 combines with J gene TRBJ1-6, with a tentative D call TRBD1 (5 bases). The CDR3 loop spans 14 amino acids. The V gene's germline CDR1 is LNHDA and CDR2 SQIVND (reference sequence). V gave up 1 base and J gave up 11 bases, with 12 bases separating them.

The genes are TRBV19 and TRBJ1-2, with D unclear. The CDR3 extends over 14 amino acids. Germline V gives CDR1 LNHDA, CDR2 SQIVND (reference sequence). V was pared by 1 base and J by 4 bases, with 10 bases between. The CDR3 DNA follows: TGTGCCAGTAGTATAGCAGGAGGGTCCTATGGCTACACCTTC. It specifies CASSIAGGSYGYTF.

The J gene is TRBJ2-7, the V gene TRBV6-5; a weak D match, TRBD1 (5 bases). V lost 2 bases and J lost 3, with 8 bases in between. Germline CDR1 and CDR2: MNHEY and SVGAGI. CDR3 length: 13 residues. CDR3 loop: CASSYKGDYEQYF. The CDR3 DNA is TGTGCCAGCAGTTACAAAGGGGACTACGAGCAGTACTTC.

This clone was seen once. The gene calls are TRBV19 and TRBJ1-4; D unresolved. V shed 7 bases and J shed 12 bases, with 30 bases lying between them. CDR3 length: 17 amino acids. Germline assignment: CDR1 LNHDA and CDR2 SQIVND (reference sequence). DNA for the CDR3: TGTGCCAGTACCCCGGGAGCCAACCGGGCCCCCATCCACGAACTGTTTTTT. It yields the protein CASTPGANRAPIHELFF.